This TCR beta chain was recorded in a study of T cells in Graves' hyperthyroidism and ophthalmopathy. Only a few counts were recorded for this clonotype. Researchers took RNA transcripts and amplified the TCR beta CDR3 regions from them. An initial round of RT-PCR targeting the TCR CDR3 relied on the HTBI primer set. TCRdb processed the multiplex PCR reads anew with MiXCR; each CDR3 protein has one entry. The sample has about 400,000 distinct CDR3 sequences; under 15% are singletons. Germline CDR1 and CDR2: SQVTM and ANQGSEA. There are 13 residues in the CDR3. V trimming: 6 bases; J trimming: 2 bases; junction bases outside the gene matches: 1.

The chain has TRBV29-1 and TRBJ2-1; 10 bases align to TRBD2. The receptor comes from a woman between 25 and 40 years old with Graves' hyperthyroidism. Sequencing used blood. The CDR3 reads CSVSGRAYNEQFF. In nucleotides, the CDR3 is TGCAGCGTCAGCGGGAGGGCCTACAATGAGCAGTTCTTC.